This note documents a single TCR beta chain sequence. What it binds is not known. In the PCR, 60 Vbeta and 13 Jbeta primers were used. Assay used: immunoSEQ multiplex PCR; TCRdb lists only in-frame clones, some missing. The data hold about 140,000 clones, with roughly 80% observed a single time. The data derive from a study of cytomegalovirus exposure and HLA in healthy donors. Study-wide background: Unique TCR beta sequences numbering approximately 120 million came from about 179 million T cells in an earlier analysis. Study outcomes and limitations: TCR beta sequences reportedly predicted most subjects' HLA-A and HLA-B alleles accurately. Many donors carried some public TCRs, although rarity characterized most TCR sequences.

At the time of sampling, donors were nominally healthy, though unrecorded immune exposures were likely. Germline values: CDR1 SGHNT, CDR2 YYREEE (reference sequence). The CDR3 totals 15 residues. Trimming removed 5 bases from V and 2 bases from J; junction bases left unmatched: 7. The sequence was collected from a young man in good health and CMV-seropositive. The specimen was PBMCs. The genes are TRBV5-4 and TRBJ2-7; 10 bases align to TRBD2. The CDR3 spells CASRSLAGETYEQYF. As DNA, the CDR3 is TGTGCCAGCAGATCCCTAGCGGGAGAAACCTACGAGCAGTACTTC.